One and the same sample provided the 31 T cell receptor beta chains below, sequenced in a study of T cells after yellow fever vaccination. MiXCR, applied by TCRdb to the 5' RACE reads, yields one record per CDR3 protein. The sample has fewer than 400,000 distinct CDR3 sequences; about 10% are singletons. Material: CD4+ T cells sorted from PBMCs, obtained 45 days after the yellow fever booster vaccination. The receptors were gathered from a man younger than 30 who received the YFV17D yellow fever vaccine.

A few counts support this clonotype. V is TRBV5-5 and J is TRBJ1-2; D is undetermined. V was cut by 4 bases and J by 2 bases, with 15 bases left in between. The CDR3 length is 15 residues. CDR1 and CDR2 from the germline V gene are SGHKS and YYEKEE (reference sequence). CDR3 nucleotide sequence: TGTGCCAGCAGCCCAGACACCATCGAGAACTATGGCTACACCTTC. This gives the protein CASSPDTIENYGYTF.

The rearrangement joins TRBV5-1 to TRBJ2-7; D may correspond to TRBD1 or TRBD2 (6 bases each). Germline V CDR1 and CDR2: SGHRS, YFSETQ. V was pared by 4 bases and J by 3 bases, with 17 bases between. The CDR3 has 15 residues. For the CDR3, the DNA is TGCGCCAGCAGCGTCGCTGAGGGGGGCAGCTACGAGCAGTACTTC. Translation gives CASSVAEGGSYEQYF.

This clonotype has just a few counts. For the CDR3, the DNA is TGTGCCACCACCACGGGTTCAGGGCGCCACGTCTCTGAGCAGTACTTC. Residues: CATTTGSGRHVSEQYF. The genes are TRBV18 and TRBJ2-7, with D possibly matching TRBD1 (5 bases). Trimming shortened V by 10 bases and J by 7 bases, and 29 bases separated the two germline ends. CDR1 and CDR2 from the germline V gene are KGHSH and LQKENI. The CDR3 extends over 16 amino acids.

The V call is TRBV5-1, the J call TRBJ2-2; 8 bases align to TRBD2. The CDR3 is 16 residues long. Germline CDR1 SGHRS, CDR2 YFSETQ. V lost 4 bases, J lost 6 bases, and 11 bases stayed unmatched. As DNA, the CDR3 is TGCGCCAGCAGCCCAGCGGGGGCCGGCGTAGCCGGGGAGCTGTTTTTT. Translating it yields CASSPAGAGVAGELFF.

This sequence joins TRBV12-3 or TRBV12-4 and TRBJ2-2; possible D gene TRBD1, 8 bases. V lost 3 bases and J 7 bases, leaving 15 bases between the germline ends. There are 15 residues in the CDR3. The CDR3 loop is CASSLGGDRIGELFF. Here the CDR3 DNA reads TGTGCCAGCAGTTTGGGGGGGGACAGGATCGGGGAGCTGTTTTTT.

This clonotype was counted a few times. The rearrangement links TRBV3-1 to TRBJ2-1; D is possibly TRBD2 (6 bases). The CDR3 is 13 amino acids. Germline CDR1 and CDR2: LGHDT and YNNKEL (reference sequence). The V and J ends lost 4 bases and 5 bases respectively, with 9 bases between them. CDR3 bases: TGTGCCAGCAGCCGGGGGGACCACAATGAGCAGTTCTTC. Protein: CASSRGDHNEQFF.

This clonotype was counted between two and nine times. This sequence joins TRBV5-1 and TRBJ2-5; 10 bases match TRBD1. Germline loops: CDR1 SGHRS, CDR2 YFSETQ. This CDR3 is built from 16 residues. V gave up 2 bases and J gave up 2 bases; unmatched junction bases: 6. This chain's CDR3 is CASSLMGQGQQETQYF. CDR3 nucleotide sequence: TGCGCCAGCAGCTTAATGGGACAGGGGCAACAAGAGACCCAGTACTTC.

This clonotype was counted a few times. The V call is TRBV4-3, the J call TRBJ2-5; the match to TRBD1 covers 7 bases. Germline V gene sequence: CDR1 LGHNA, CDR2 YSLEER. J lost 1 base, V lost 0 bases, and 8 bases had no gene match. CDR3 length: 17 residues. The CDR3 sequence is CASSQDPTGTVQETQYF. Written as DNA, the CDR3 is TGCGCCAGCAGCCAAGATCCTACCGGGACAGTCCAAGAGACCCAGTACTTC.

This clonotype was seen at least ten times. J is TRBJ2-7 and V is TRBV4-2; D unresolved. The V end lost 0 bases, the J end lost 3 bases, and 9 bases lay between the germline ends. CDR3 size: 14 residues. Germline CDR1 is LGHNA and CDR2 is YNFKEQ. CDR3 nucleotides: TGTGCCAGCAGCCAAGACCAGGTGGACTACGAGCAGTACTTC. This translates into CASSQDQVDYEQYF.

This clonotype was seen more than once but under ten times. The chain has TRBV7-3 and TRBJ2-3, with no clear D. In germline, CDR1 is SGHTA, CDR2 FQGTGA. The CDR3 covers 12 residues. V was trimmed by 5 bases and J by 3 bases, leaving 6 bases between them. The CDR3 nucleotides are TGTGCCAGCAGCACGGGTACAGATACGCAGTATTTT. This encodes CASSTGTDTQYF.

CDR3 sequence: CASSFSGGGFEQYF. CDR3 coding DNA: TGTGCCAGCAGTTTTAGTGGAGGGGGATTCGAGCAGTACTTC. V and J are TRBV12-3 or TRBV12-4 and TRBJ2-7, with D tentatively TRBD1 or TRBD2 (6 bases each). The CDR3 contains 14 residues. Trimming pared 3 bases from V and 6 bases from J, leaving 15 bases between.

With regard to this clonotype: An end of the junction differs from the germline gene, which may be a read error. CDR3 loop: CSARGVDYTGELIF. DNA for the CDR3: TGCAGTGCTAGAGGGGTGGACTACACCGGGGAGCTGATTTTT. This sequence joins TRBV20-1 and TRBJ2-2; a weak D match, TRBD2 (6 bases). CDR3 length equals 14 residues. Per germline, CDR1 DFQATT and CDR2 SNEGSKA (reference sequence).

CDR3 sequence: CASSAGTYNEQFF. CDR3 sequence (DNA): TGTGCCAGCAGTGCCGGGACTTACAATGAGCAGTTCTTC. V gene TRBV6-5 combines with J gene TRBJ2-1, with D possibly TRBD2 on 6 matching bases. This CDR3 region has 13 residues. Germline CDR1 and CDR2: MNHEY and SVGAGI. V lost 5 bases and J lost 4, with 9 bases in between.

This clonotype was detected ten times or more. This rearrangement joins TRBV7-9 to TRBJ2-4, with D possibly TRBD2 on 6 matching bases. CDR1 SEHNR and CDR2 FQNEAQ come from the germline V gene (reference sequence). Trimming shortened V by 5 bases and J by 8 bases, and 7 bases separated the two germline ends. The CDR3 runs to 11 residues. In nucleotides, the CDR3 is TGTGCCAGCAGCGCTAGCGACATTCAGTACTTC. The encoded protein is CASSASDIQYF.

This clonotype was detected a few times. V gene TRBV6-2 or TRBV6-3 combines with J gene TRBJ2-5; a weak D match, TRBD2 (6 bases). CDR1 is MNHEY and CDR2 is SVGEGT in the germline V gene. This CDR3 spans 13 amino acids. V lost 0 bases to trimming and J lost 8 bases, with 10 bases between them. The CDR3 nucleotides are TGTGCCAGCAGTTACTCTAGCGGCGGTACCCAGTACTTC. It encodes CASSYSSGGTQYF.

J is TRBJ1-3 and V is TRBV20-1; D ambiguous. V gave up 3 bases and J gave up 4 bases, with 10 bases separating them. CDR1 and CDR2 (germline): DFQATT, SNEGSKA (reference sequence). This CDR3 has 13 amino acids. The CDR3 nucleotides are TGCAGTGCTAGTAGGGTCTCCGGAAACACCATATATTTT. It is translated as CSASRVSGNTIYF.

The V and J genes are TRBV3-1 and TRBJ1-2; D remains unclear. V was cut by 0 bases and J by 8 bases, with 7 bases left in between. CDR1 is LGHDT, CDR2 YNNKEL, per germline (reference sequence). The CDR3 length is 12 residues. CDR3 DNA: TGTGCCAGCAGCCAAGATGGTGGGGGCTACACCTTC. Protein sequence: CASSQDGGGYTF.

The chain carries TRBV6-2 or TRBV6-3 and TRBJ2-1, with a weak D call TRBD2 (6 bases). Germline CDR1 reads MNHEY; CDR2 reads SVGEGT. The V end was cut by 2 bases, the J end by 7 bases, with 18 bases between. This CDR3 is built from 16 residues. The CDR3: CASSYQGDLGRNEQFF. The CDR3 nucleotides read TGTGCCAGCAGTTACCAAGGGGACCTAGGGAGGAATGAGCAGTTCTTC.

There are many counts of this clonotype. This rearrangement joins TRBV29-1 to TRBJ1-3; unclear D gene. Germline CDR1 SQVTM, CDR2 ANQGSEA. The CDR3 consists of 12 residues. The CDR3 protein is CTATSSGNTIYF. In nucleotides, the CDR3 is TGCACGGCAACAAGCTCTGGAAACACCATATATTTT.

CDR3 region: CASSLSPATFREQFF. The CDR3 nucleotides are TGTGCCAGCAGCTTAAGCCCCGCGACATTCCGGGAGCAGTTCTTC. The chain recombines TRBV12-3 or TRBV12-4 with TRBJ2-1; D gene uncertain. This CDR3 is built from 15 residues. Trimming pared 6 bases from V and 10 bases from J, leaving 22 bases between.

V is TRBV12-3 or TRBV12-4 and J is TRBJ1-3, with D unclear. The V end lost 3 bases, the J end lost 7 bases, and 7 bases lay between the germline ends. CDR3 length: 12 residues. The CDR3 loop is CASSLMGNTIYF. CDR3 sequence (DNA): TGTGCCAGCAGTTTGATGGGGAACACCATATATTTT.

This clonotype was detected a few times. This chain joins TRBV7-9 and TRBJ2-3, with 10 nucleotides matching TRBD2. Germline loops: CDR1 SEHNR, CDR2 FQNEAQ (reference sequence). The CDR3 is 19 amino acids. V lost 5 bases and J lost 0; bases outside the gene matches: 14. In DNA, the CDR3 is TGTGCCAGCAGCCCCCGAGGGCCCGGACTAGCGGCTAGCACAGATACGCAGTATTTT. Translating gives CASSPRGPGLAASTDTQYF. The complete variable domain, with remaining parts taken from reference TRBV7-9 and TRBJ2-3, reads DTGVSQNPRHKITKRGQNVTFRCDPISEHNRLYWYRQTLGQGPEFLTYFQNEAQLEKSRLLSDRFSAERPKGSFSTLEIQRTEQGDSAMYLCASSPRGPGLAASTDTQYFGPGTRLTVL.

The rearrangement uses TRBV10-3 and TRBJ2-3; D is tentatively TRBD1 or TRBD2 (5 bases each). Germline V gene sequence: CDR1 ENHRY, CDR2 SYGVKD. V was cut by 8 bases and J by 0 bases, with 21 bases left in between. CDR3 length: 17 amino acids. As DNA, the CDR3 is TGTGCCATCGGGGGACGACTGACCAGCGGCAGCACAGATACGCAGTATTTT. Its protein product is CAIGGRLTSGSTDTQYF.

This clonotype has more than one count but fewer than ten. V usage is TRBV6-1 and J usage is TRBJ2-3; D is undetermined. Germline loops: CDR1 MNHNS, CDR2 SASEGT. This CDR3 has 13 residues. V was trimmed by 4 bases and J by 5 bases, leaving 10 bases between them. The CDR3 loop is CASSATLKDTQYF. The CDR3 DNA reads TGTGCCAGCAGTGCTACTCTAAAAGATACGCAGTATTTT.

The rearrangement links TRBV6-4 to TRBJ2-7; unclear D gene. CDR3 size: 15 residues. V was shortened by 0 bases and J by 7 bases, with 16 bases between the two germline ends. In germline, CDR1 is MRHNA, CDR2 SNTAGT. CDR3 loop: CASSDSGNEVREQYV. The CDR3 DNA sequence: TGTGCCAGCAGTGACTCGGGGAATGAGGTGAGGGAGCAGTACGTC.

V usage is TRBV2 and J usage is TRBJ2-7; D might be TRBD1 (6 bases). V gave up 6 bases and J gave up 3 bases, with 15 bases separating them. Germline assignment: CDR1 SNHLY and CDR2 FYNNEI. The CDR3 extends over 14 amino acids. CDR3 DNA sequence: TGTGCCAGCAGAGAACAGGGAAGGGGCTACGAGCAGTACTTC. Its translation: CASREQGRGYEQYF.

This chain connects TRBV5-6 to TRBJ2-1; 9 nucleotides align to TRBD1. The CDR3 is made up of 14 amino acids. J gave up 5 bases and V 4 bases, and 4 bases lay outside the gene matches. Germline assignment: CDR1 SGHDT and CDR2 YYEEEE. CDR3 DNA: TGTGCCAGCAGCATGGGACAGGGAAACAATGAGCAGTTCTTC. This sequence encodes CASSMGQGNNEQFF.

There are many counts of this clonotype. The V and J genes are TRBV4-1 and TRBJ1-1; no firm D call. The germline CDR1 and CDR2 sequences are MGHRA and YSYEKL. V was clipped by 4 bases and J by 4 bases, with 13 bases between them. The CDR3 is 14 residues long. In nucleotides, the CDR3 is TGCGCCAGCAGCCTCGCGGGCGAATCCACTGAAGCTTTCTTT. It specifies CASSLAGESTEAFF.

At least ten counts were recorded for this clonotype. The chain joins TRBV12-3 or TRBV12-4 to TRBJ2-1, with TRBD1 matching over 9 bases. The CDR3 is made up of 11 amino acids. J gave up 14 bases and V 3 bases, and 2 bases lay outside the gene matches. CDR3: CASSLGQGKFF. The CDR3 nucleotides are TGTGCCAGCAGTTTGGGACAGGGAAAGTTCTTC.

V is TRBV6-5 and J is TRBJ2-2, with D hard to call. This CDR3 contains 13 residues. Germline CDR1 reads MNHEY; CDR2 reads SVGAGI. The ends were cut back, 7 bases at V and 4 bases at J, with 10 bases in the middle. CDR3: CASTIPGTGELFF. In DNA, the CDR3 is TGTGCCAGCACCATACCCGGCACCGGGGAGCTGTTTTTT.

This clonotype was seen a handful of times. This chain joins TRBV7-2 and TRBJ2-5; possibly TRBD1 or TRBD2 for D (6 bases each). The CDR3 is 14 residues long. Trimming took 2 bases from V and 4 from J, leaving 11 bases between them. CDR1 is SGHTA and CDR2 is FQGNSA in the germline V gene. The CDR3 region has the DNA TGTGCCAGCAGCTTAAACGGGGGCGCAGAGACCCAGTACTTC. This encodes CASSLNGGAETQYF.